These 19 T cell receptor beta chains share one sample of origin, sequenced in a study of T cell responses to AZD1222 COVID-19 vaccine. TCRdb's table, derived via immunoSEQ multiplex PCR, lists solely in-frame clones and lacks some. The sample carries over 45,000 clones, more than 80% recorded once. Specimen: peripheral blood, collected on day 0 of MenACWY control vaccination. The receptors derive from an adult in good health.

The genes are TRBV19 and TRBJ2-6; D unresolved. The CDR3 is made up of 17 amino acids. Germline V lookup: CDR1 LNHDA, CDR2 SQIVND (reference sequence). With 7 bases removed from V and 0 bases from J, the gap between germline ends came to 16 bases. The CDR3 sequence is CASTSSGLPSGANVLTF. CDR3 sequence (DNA): TGTGCCAGTACCTCCTCCGGGCTCCCCTCTGGGGCCAACGTCCTGACTTTC.

This clone was found once. The chain employs TRBV30 and TRBJ2-3; the D is unclear. The V gene's germline CDR1 is GTSNPN and CDR2 SVGIG (reference sequence). V dropped 4 bases and J dropped 2 bases, with 10 bases sitting between them. The CDR3 is made up of 13 amino acids. This CDR3 reads CAWTNYPTDTQYF. The CDR3 DNA reads as TGTGCCTGGACAAACTACCCCACAGATACGCAGTATTTT.

The CDR3 DNA follows: TGTGCCAGCAAATTATCCGGGGATAAAGAGCAGTTCTTC. It encodes CASKLSGDKEQFF. The V and J genes are TRBV19 and TRBJ2-1; tentatively, D is TRBD2 (5 bases). The length of the CDR3 is 13 residues. V lost 9 bases to trimming and J lost 10 bases, with 19 bases between them. Germline V gene data show CDR1 as LNHDA and CDR2 as SQIVND (reference sequence). Based on the CDR3 plus reference TRBV19 and TRBJ2-1, the full variable domain is DGGITQSPKYLFRKEGQNVTLSCEQNLNHDAMYWYRQDPGQGLRLIYYSQIVNDFQKGDIAEGYSVSREKKESFPLTVTSAQKNPTAFYLCASKLSGDKEQFFGPGTRLTVL.

The rearrangement joins TRBV28 to TRBJ1-5, with TRBD1 identical over 9 bases. V lost 5 bases to trimming and J lost 2 bases; unmatched junction nucleotides: 4. This CDR3 has 15 amino acids. CDR1 is MDHEN, CDR2 SYDVKM, per germline. In DNA, the CDR3 is TGTGCCAGCAGTCTTAGGACAGGGGGCAATCAGCCCCAGCATTTT. This codes for CASSLRTGGNQPQHF.

The CDR3 here is CASSTNVYGQGTNYGYTF. The CDR3 bases are TGTGCCAGCAGCACAAACGTATATGGACAGGGGACTAACTATGGCTACACCTTC. The V call is TRBV5-6, the J call TRBJ1-2; 9 bases align to TRBD1. The germline CDR1 and CDR2 sequences are SGHDT and YYEEEE. With V trimmed by 4 bases and J by 0 bases, 13 bases remained unmatched. The length of the CDR3 is 18 residues.

V is TRBV3-1 (or the pseudogene TRBV3-2) and J is TRBJ2-2; D remains unclear. This CDR3 comprises 13 residues. Germline CDR1 reads LGHDT; CDR2 reads YNNKEL (reference sequence). V was trimmed by 7 bases and J by 7 bases, leaving 13 bases between them. The CDR3 spells CASKKSDIGELFF. The CDR3 region has the DNA TGTGCCAGCAAAAAATCAGACATCGGGGAGCTGTTTTTT.

CDR3 loop: CASSSRVSYEQYF. CDR3 nucleotides: TGTGCCAGCAGTTCCCGCGTATCCTACGAGCAGTACTTC. This chain uses TRBV6-5 with TRBJ2-7; D is unresolved. Between the trimmed V and J ends, which lost 4 bases and 1 base, there was a span of 8 bases. CDR3 length: 13 amino acids. Germline loops: CDR1 MNHEY, CDR2 SVGAGI.

The chain joins TRBV2 to TRBJ1-1, with D possibly matching TRBD1 (5 bases). This CDR3 comprises 14 residues. The germline V and J ends were trimmed by 3 bases and 4 bases, with 12 bases remaining between them. Germline V gene data show CDR1 as SNHLY and CDR2 as FYNNEI. The CDR3 protein is CASSEDGRGTEAFF. The CDR3 DNA is TGTGCCAGCAGTGAGGACGGAAGGGGCACTGAAGCTTTCTTT.

In its sample, this clone was seen a few times. The chain couples TRBV6-5 to TRBJ1-2; unclear D gene. This CDR3 is built from 14 residues. V shed 6 bases and J shed 1 base, with 12 bases lying between them. Germline-derived CDR1 and CDR2 are MNHEY and SVGAGI. The DNA for the CDR3 is TGTGCCAGCAGCATCGACGGAAATAACTATGGCTACACCTTC. Translating gives CASSIDGNNYGYTF.

This chain joins TRBV28 and TRBJ2-1; 13 bases fit TRBD2. J was trimmed by 7 bases and V by 7 bases; bases with no gene match: 10. Germline V gene data show CDR1 as MDHEN and CDR2 as SYDVKM. This CDR3 has 16 amino acids. The CDR3 region is CASNTQLAGGMNEQFF. The CDR3 DNA reads TGTGCCAGCAATACGCAACTAGCGGGAGGGATGAATGAGCAGTTCTTC.

The chain carries TRBV4-3 and TRBJ1-4; D possibly corresponds to TRBD1 (5 bases). This CDR3 contains 15 residues. With 4 bases removed from V and 8 bases from J, the gap between germline ends came to 17 bases. Germline V gene data show CDR1 as LGHNA and CDR2 as YSLEER. CDR3 in DNA: TGCGCCAGCAGCCTAGATGGGGCAGGGTTGGAAAAACTGTTTTTT. As protein: CASSLDGAGLEKLFF.

The chain is built from TRBV6-2 or TRBV6-3 and TRBJ1-1; the match to TRBD1 covers 7 bases. The CDR3 runs to 14 residues. Germline lookup yields CDR1 MNHEY and CDR2 SVGEGT. J was trimmed by 6 bases and V by 6 bases; bases with no gene match: 10. CDR3 coding DNA: TGTGCCAGCAGCTATCAGGGGGGCATCGCTGAAGCTTTCTTT. This translates into CASSYQGGIAEAFF.

The chain links TRBV20-1 to TRBJ2-1; a weak D match, TRBD2 (5 bases). Per germline, CDR1 DFQATT and CDR2 SNEGSKA (reference sequence). The CDR3 is 13 amino acids. The V gene lost 3 bases and the J gene lost 7 bases, with 13 bases spanning the gap. CDR3 protein: CSASPLAGNEQFF. The CDR3 DNA is TGCAGTGCTAGTCCCCTAGCCGGGAATGAGCAGTTCTTC.

The chain joins TRBV19 to TRBJ2-3, with D perhaps assigned TRBD1 or TRBD2 (5 bases each). V was pared by 7 bases and J by 1 base, with 15 bases between. Germline loops: CDR1 LNHDA, CDR2 SQIVND (reference sequence). The CDR3 length is 15 residues. CDR3 DNA: TGTGCCAGTAAGGGGTTAGCGCAAGGCACAGATACGCAGTATTTT. Residues: CASKGLAQGTDTQYF.

This clone is a singleton in its sample. V gene TRBV10-3 combines with J gene TRBJ1-2; D call uncertain. Germline lookup yields CDR1 ENHRY and CDR2 SYGVKD. Trimming stripped 8 bases from V and 9 bases from J, with 16 bases between. The CDR3 extends over 12 amino acids. This CDR3 is CAIHAEGLSYTF. The CDR3 DNA reads as TGTGCCATCCATGCTGAGGGTCTGAGCTACACCTTC.

This sequence joins TRBV5-4 and TRBJ2-1, with TRBD2 matching over 12 bases. Germline V CDR1 and CDR2: SGHNT, YYREEE (reference sequence). CDR3 size: 17 residues. V shed 1 base, J shed 9 bases, and the junction held 11 bases outside the gene matches. As DNA, the CDR3 is TGTGCCAGCAGCTTGAAGGAGCTAGCGGGAGGGCCCGGTGAGCAGTTCTTC. Translation: CASSLKELAGGPGEQFF.

The rearrangement uses TRBV28 and TRBJ2-7; unclear D gene. The V end lost 8 bases, the J end lost 0 bases, and 8 bases lay between the germline ends. The CDR3 has 12 residues. Germline CDR1 and CDR2: MDHEN and SYDVKM. The CDR3 here is CASSRTSYEQYF. The CDR3 DNA reads TGTGCCAGCTCCCGTACCTCCTACGAGCAGTACTTC.

The chain combines TRBV28 with TRBJ1-6; D gene uncertain. The CDR3 has 13 residues. In germline, CDR1 is MDHEN, CDR2 SYDVKM. Trimming removed 5 bases at V and 7 bases at J, with 9 bases between. The CDR3 nucleotides read TGTGCCAGCAGTCCGGCGGGGAATTCACCCCTCCACTTT. Translated: CASSPAGNSPLHF.

The chain has TRBV18 and TRBJ2-1; 9 bases fit TRBD2. With 5 bases clipped from V and 8 bases from J, the junction kept 4 bases outside the gene matches. The CDR3 length is 13 residues. CDR1 is KGHSH and CDR2 is LQKENI in the germline V gene. CDR3 protein: CASSRGLADEQFF. The CDR3 bases are TGTGCCAGCTCAAGGGGACTAGCAGATGAGCAGTTCTTC.